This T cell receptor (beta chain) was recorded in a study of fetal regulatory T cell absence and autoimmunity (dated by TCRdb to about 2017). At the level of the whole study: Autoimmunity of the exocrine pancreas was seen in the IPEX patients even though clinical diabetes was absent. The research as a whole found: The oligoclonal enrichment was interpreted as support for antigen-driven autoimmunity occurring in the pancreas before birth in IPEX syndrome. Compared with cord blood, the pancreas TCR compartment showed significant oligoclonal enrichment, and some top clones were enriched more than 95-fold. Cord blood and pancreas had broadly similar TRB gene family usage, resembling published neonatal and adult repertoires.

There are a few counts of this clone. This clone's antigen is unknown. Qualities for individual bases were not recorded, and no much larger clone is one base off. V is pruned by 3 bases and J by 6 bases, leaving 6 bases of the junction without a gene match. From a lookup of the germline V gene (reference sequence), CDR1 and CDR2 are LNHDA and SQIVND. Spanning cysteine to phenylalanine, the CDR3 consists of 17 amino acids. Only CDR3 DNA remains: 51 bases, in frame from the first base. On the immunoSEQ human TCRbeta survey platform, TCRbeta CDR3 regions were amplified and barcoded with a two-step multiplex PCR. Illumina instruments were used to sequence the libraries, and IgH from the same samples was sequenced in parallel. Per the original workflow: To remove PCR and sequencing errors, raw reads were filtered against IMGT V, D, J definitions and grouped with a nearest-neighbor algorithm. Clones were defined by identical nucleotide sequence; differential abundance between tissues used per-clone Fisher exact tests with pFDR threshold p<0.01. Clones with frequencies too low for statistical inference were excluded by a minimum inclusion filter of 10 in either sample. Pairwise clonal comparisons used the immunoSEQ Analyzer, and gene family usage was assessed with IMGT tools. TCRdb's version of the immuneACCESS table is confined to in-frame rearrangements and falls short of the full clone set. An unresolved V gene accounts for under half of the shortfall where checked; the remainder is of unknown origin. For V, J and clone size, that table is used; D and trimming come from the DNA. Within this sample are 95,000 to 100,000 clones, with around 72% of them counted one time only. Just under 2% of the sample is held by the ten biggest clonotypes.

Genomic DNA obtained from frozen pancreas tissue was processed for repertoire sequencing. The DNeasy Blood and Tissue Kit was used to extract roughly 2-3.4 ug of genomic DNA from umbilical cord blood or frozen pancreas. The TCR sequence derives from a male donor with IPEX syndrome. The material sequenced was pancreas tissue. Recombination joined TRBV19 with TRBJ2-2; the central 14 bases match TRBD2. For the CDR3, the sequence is CASSMLRLAGGPGELFF. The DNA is TGTGCCAGTAGTATGCTACGACTAGCGGGGGGGCCCGGGGAGCTGTTTTTT.